This T cell receptor beta chain comes out of a study of Graves' ophthalmopathy and Graves' hyperthyroidism. Whole-study results and caveats: The model predicted ophthalmopathy progression with 65% to 71% sensitivity and 72.22% specificity. Most thyroid-expanded clonotypes exceeding 0.001 frequency were also found in blood.

This clonotype appeared many times. Its antigen is as yet unknown. Scientists amplified the TCR beta CDR3 regions from RNA transcripts. HTBI primers primed a first-round RT-PCR, and a second-round multiplex PCR followed. From the multiplex PCR reads, TCRdb called clonotypes with MiXCR, one entry per CDR3 protein. The repertoire holds just over 600,000 distinct CDR3 sequences, with 22% as singletons. Exclusion criteria comprised other autoimmune diseases, uncontrolled infections, pregnancy or lactation in patients. Someone took the PBMCs out of more than 9 ml of fresh peripheral blood. Germline values: CDR1 DFQATT, CDR2 SNEGSKA (reference sequence). Trimming took 0 bases from V and 3 from J, leaving 5 bases between them. The CDR3 extends over 12 amino acids.

The material sequenced was peripheral blood. This TCR derives from a woman aged 18-29 years with stable Graves' hyperthyroidism. Some clones in this sample may be carry-over from other donors' samples. The chain uses TRBV20-1 and TRBJ1-2; D ambiguous. The CDR3 DNA is TGCAGTGCTAGAGAGTGGGACTATGGCTACACCTTC. Its protein product is CSAREWDYGYTF.